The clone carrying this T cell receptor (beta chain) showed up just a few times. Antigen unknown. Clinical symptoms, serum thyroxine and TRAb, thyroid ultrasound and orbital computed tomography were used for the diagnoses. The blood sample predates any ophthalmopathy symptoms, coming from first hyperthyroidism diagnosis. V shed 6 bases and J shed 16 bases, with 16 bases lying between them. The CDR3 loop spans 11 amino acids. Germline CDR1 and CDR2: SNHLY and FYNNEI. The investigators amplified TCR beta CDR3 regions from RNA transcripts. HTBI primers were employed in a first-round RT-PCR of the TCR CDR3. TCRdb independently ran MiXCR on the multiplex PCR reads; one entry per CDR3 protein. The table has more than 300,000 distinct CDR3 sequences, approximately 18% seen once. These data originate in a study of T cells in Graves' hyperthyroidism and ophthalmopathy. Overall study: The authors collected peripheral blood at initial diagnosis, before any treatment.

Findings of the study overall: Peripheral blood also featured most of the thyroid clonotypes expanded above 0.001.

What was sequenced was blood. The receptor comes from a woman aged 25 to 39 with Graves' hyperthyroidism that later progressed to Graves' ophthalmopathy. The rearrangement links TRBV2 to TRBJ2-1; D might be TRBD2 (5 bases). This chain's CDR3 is CASSTWRLNFF. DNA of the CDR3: TGTGCCAGCAGCACGTGGAGGCTGAATTTCTTC.